What follows are 22 T cell receptor beta chains derived from one specimen sequenced in a study of CD8 T cells in ankylosing spondylitis. Broader study findings: The study identified a TCR beta motif of under ten highly homologous variants that appeared characteristic of ankylosing spondylitis blood.

Their antigens remain unidentified. TCRdb re-called the 5' RACE reads through MiXCR, storing one row per CDR3 protein. This table has approximately 400,000 distinct CDR3 sequences, roughly a quarter appearing once. Sequenced input: blood, either unsorted or a sorted T cell fraction (not recorded which). The origin of the receptors is a male donor with ankylosing spondylitis.

The chain links TRBV5-1 to TRBJ2-5, with 7 bases aligning to TRBD1. The CDR3 consists of 14 residues. Germline CDR1 is SGHRS and CDR2 is YFSETQ. V was clipped by 4 bases and J by 5 bases; unmatched bases: 8. CDR3 sequence: CASSPLDRRETQYF. The CDR3 DNA is TGCGCCAGCAGCCCCCTGGACAGGCGGGAGACCCAGTACTTC.

The gene calls are TRBV5-1 and TRBJ2-7; 9 bases line up with TRBD1. V lost 4 bases to trimming and J lost 0 bases; unmatched junction nucleotides: 17. The CDR3 spans 19 residues. The V gene's germline CDR1 is SGHRS and CDR2 YFSETQ. CDR3 in amino acids: CASSINLQDRGYSSYEQYV. The CDR3 DNA reads TGCGCCAGCAGCATCAACCTCCAAGACAGGGGGTATTCCTCCTACGAGCAGTACGTC.

The genes are TRBV10-3 and TRBJ2-7, with unresolved D. The germline V gene encodes CDR1 ENHRY and CDR2 SYGVKD. Trimming cost V 0 bases and J 4 bases, with 10 bases left between them. The length of the CDR3 is 14 residues. In DNA form, the CDR3 reads TGTGCCATCAGTGAGTCTTTAGGTTCTTACGAGCAGTACTTC. Amino acids: CAISESLGSYEQYF.

The chain employs TRBV20-1 and TRBJ1-1; 11 bases line up with TRBD1. The V gene end was trimmed by 1 base and the J gene end by 1 base; junction bases not matched to a gene: 5. Germline V CDR1 and CDR2: DFQATT, SNEGSKA (reference sequence). The CDR3 has 16 amino acids. This CDR3 is CSARGRDRGWNTEAFF. CDR3 bases: TGCAGTGCTAGAGGAAGGGACAGGGGGTGGAACACTGAAGCTTTCTTT.

The chain uses TRBV19 and TRBJ1-2; perhaps TRBD1 as D (5 bases). Trimming pared 3 bases from V and 7 bases from J, leaving 12 bases between. Germline V gene data show CDR1 as LNHDA and CDR2 as SQIVND (reference sequence). The CDR3 has 13 residues. CDR3 loop: CASSIDRAIGYTF. As DNA, the CDR3 is TGTGCCAGTAGTATCGACAGAGCCATTGGCTACACCTTC. The full variable domain, completed using reference TRBV19 and TRBJ1-2, is DGGITQSPKYLFRKEGQNVTLSCEQNLNHDAMYWYRQDPGQGLRLIYYSQIVNDFQKGDIAEGYSVSREKKESFPLTVTSAQKNPTAFYLCASSIDRAIGYTFGSGTRLTVV.

This clonotype was picked up many times. CDR3: CASSSTPGGRGAFF. The CDR3 region has the DNA TGCGCCAGCAGCTCCACCCCAGGGGGGCGAGGAGCTTTCTTT. This chain connects TRBV5-1 to TRBJ1-1; 7 bases are a match to TRBD1. The CDR3 is 14 amino acids. V was clipped by 3 bases and J by 10 bases; unmatched bases: 12. Germline CDR1 reads SGHRS; CDR2 reads YFSETQ.

This clonotype was observed a few times. J is TRBJ1-2 and V is TRBV24-1; a possible D gene is TRBD1 (5 bases). This CDR3 is built from 11 residues. Trimming pared 5 bases from V and 9 bases from J, leaving 9 bases between. Germline values: CDR1 KGHDR, CDR2 SFDVKD. The CDR3 region has the DNA TGTGCCACCAGTGCTGAGGGACGCTACACCTTC. Translation: CATSAEGRYTF.

This clonotype was seen more than once but under ten times. The chain is built from TRBV5-1 and TRBJ2-1; TRBD2 agrees at 10 bases. The CDR3 covers 16 residues. Germline V gives CDR1 SGHRS, CDR2 YFSETQ. After removal of 4 bases from V and 6 bases from J, the junction contained 10 bases not matched to a gene. This CDR3 reads CASSPGVAGGSNEQFF. CDR3 bases: TGCGCCAGCAGCCCTGGGGTAGCGGGAGGTTCCAATGAGCAGTTCTTC.

The sample holds one count of this clonotype. This rearrangement joins TRBV5-5 to TRBJ2-5; D might be TRBD1 (6 bases). CDR3 size: 15 residues. Trimming cost V 5 bases and J 5 bases, with 19 bases left between them. Germline-derived CDR1 and CDR2 are SGHKS and YYEKEE (reference sequence). DNA of the CDR3: TGTGCCAGCAGACCTCAGGGGTTTGTGATTGAGACCCAGTACTTC. It yields the protein CASRPQGFVIETQYF.

There are a few counts of this clonotype. The chain carries TRBV6-1 and TRBJ1-1; TRBD1 matches 8 bases. Looked up from germline, CDR1 is MNHNS and CDR2 is SASEGT. Trimming removed 7 bases from V and 6 bases from J; junction bases left unmatched: 13. The CDR3 has 15 amino acids. As DNA, the CDR3 is TGTGCCAGCACCCCGTCTCGAACAGGGGGACCTGAAGCTTTCTTT. This sequence encodes CASTPSRTGGPEAFF.

This clonotype was seen a handful of times. This rearrangement joins TRBV6-4 to TRBJ2-3, with 8 positions matching TRBD2. Trimming at V came to 5 bases and at J to 5 bases, leaving 9 bases not matched to a gene. Germline V gene data show CDR1 as MRHNA and CDR2 as SNTAGT. The length of the CDR3 is 15 residues. The chain's CDR3 is CASSRSAGAKDTQYF. The DNA of the CDR3 is TGTGCCAGCAGTAGATCAGCGGGAGCGAAAGATACGCAGTATTTT.

This chain links TRBV24-1 with TRBJ1-2; 10 bases align to TRBD1. This CDR3 comprises 15 residues. Germline V CDR1 and CDR2: KGHDR, SFDVKD. V was pared by 3 bases and J by 10 bases, with 10 bases of the junction left unmatched. CDR3 DNA sequence: TGTGCCACCAGTGATGGGGTAGGGACAGGGGATGACTACACCTTC. It encodes CATSDGVGTGDDYTF.

This clonotype was counted between two and nine times. This chain uses TRBV6-5 with TRBJ2-5; the D gene is possibly TRBD1 (6 bases). The CDR3 length is 15 residues. Looked up from germline, CDR1 is MNHEY and CDR2 is SVGAGI. The V and J ends lost 2 bases and 2 bases respectively, with 12 bases between them. This chain's CDR3 is CASSYDGTSQETQYF. The CDR3 DNA is TGTGCCAGCAGTTACGACGGGACATCACAAGAGACCCAGTACTTC.

Only a few counts were recorded for this clonotype. This chain links TRBV4-2 with TRBJ1-5; D gene unclear. V was shortened by 0 bases and J by 1 base, with 7 bases between the two germline ends. Germline CDR1 and CDR2: LGHNA and YNFKEQ. The CDR3 extends over 15 amino acids. In DNA, the CDR3 is TGTGCCAGCAGCCAAGATCGGCGGAGCAATCAGCCCCAGCATTTT. Amino acids: CASSQDRRSNQPQHF.

This clonotype came up many times. This rearrangement joins TRBV12-3 or TRBV12-4 to TRBJ1-5; a weak D match, TRBD1 (5 bases). Trimming cost V 6 bases and J 4 bases, with 13 bases left between them. The CDR3 is made up of 14 amino acids. DNA for the CDR3: TGTGCCAGCAGGCCCCGGACACATAATCAGCCCCAGCATTTT. As protein: CASRPRTHNQPQHF.

V is TRBV11-3 and J is TRBJ2-2; possible D gene TRBD2, 6 bases. V was clipped by 4 bases and J by 0 bases, with 15 bases between them. Germline V gene data show CDR1 as SGHNT and CDR2 as YENEEA. The CDR3 contains 17 residues. For the CDR3, the DNA is TGTGCCAGCAGCTACGGTAGCGGTAGATCGAACACCGGGGAGCTGTTTTTT. This codes for CASSYGSGRSNTGELFF.

This clonotype was detected only a few times. This chain uses TRBV19 with TRBJ2-1; tentative D call: TRBD1 (6 bases). Germline CDR1 LNHDA, CDR2 SQIVND (reference sequence). Deletions cut 2 bases from V and 4 bases from J, with 15 bases between. The CDR3 extends over 16 amino acids. The CDR3, as DNA: TGTGCCAGTAGTATACCCTCGACAGGTTCGTACAATGAGCAGTTCTTC. Translation gives CASSIPSTGSYNEQFF.

This clonotype was recorded a few times. The chain couples TRBV11-3 to TRBJ2-3; maybe TRBD2 (5 bases). Germline values: CDR1 SGHNT, CDR2 YENEEA. This CDR3 is 14 amino acids long. V was cut by 4 bases and J by 4 bases, with 12 bases left in between. CDR3 loop: CASSYKDSSDTQYF. In DNA, the CDR3 is TGTGCCAGCAGCTACAAGGACTCCTCAGATACGCAGTATTTT.

The J gene is TRBJ1-5, the V gene TRBV5-1; a weak D match, TRBD1 (6 bases). The V end was cut by 7 bases, the J end by 0 bases, with 11 bases between. CDR3 length: 14 amino acids. In germline, CDR1 is SGHRS, CDR2 YFSETQ. The CDR3 DNA reads as TGCGCCAGCCCCACAGGGTTTAGCAATCAGCCCCAGCATTTT. It encodes CASPTGFSNQPQHF.

V and J are TRBV5-1 and TRBJ2-1; 10 bases match TRBD1. From germline, CDR1 is SGHRS and CDR2 YFSETQ. The CDR3 has 15 residues. V shed 3 bases and J 8 bases; nucleotides not matched to a gene: 8. CDR3 residues: CASSYSDRGWDEQFF. CDR3 sequence (DNA): TGCGCCAGCAGCTATTCGGACAGGGGGTGGGATGAGCAGTTCTTC.

This rearrangement joins TRBV7-8 to TRBJ2-3; 9 positions match TRBD2. V shed 5 bases, J shed 1 base, and the junction held 10 bases outside the gene matches. In germline, CDR1 is SGHVS, CDR2 FQNEAQ. CDR3 length: 17 amino acids. In DNA, the CDR3 is TGTGCCAGCAGCCCGTACGTAGCGGGAGAGGGCACAGATACGCAGTATTTT. Translation: CASSPYVAGEGTDTQYF.

This chain uses TRBV12-5 with TRBJ2-7, with 9 bases that match TRBD1. V lost 0 bases, J lost 0 bases, and 6 bases stayed unmatched. CDR1 is LGHNT, CDR2 FRNRAP, per germline. The CDR3 sequence is 17 residues long. The CDR3 sequence: CASGLVRGTGSSYEQYV. The CDR3 DNA is TGTGCTAGTGGTTTGGTACGGGGGACAGGGAGCTCCTACGAGCAGTACGTC.